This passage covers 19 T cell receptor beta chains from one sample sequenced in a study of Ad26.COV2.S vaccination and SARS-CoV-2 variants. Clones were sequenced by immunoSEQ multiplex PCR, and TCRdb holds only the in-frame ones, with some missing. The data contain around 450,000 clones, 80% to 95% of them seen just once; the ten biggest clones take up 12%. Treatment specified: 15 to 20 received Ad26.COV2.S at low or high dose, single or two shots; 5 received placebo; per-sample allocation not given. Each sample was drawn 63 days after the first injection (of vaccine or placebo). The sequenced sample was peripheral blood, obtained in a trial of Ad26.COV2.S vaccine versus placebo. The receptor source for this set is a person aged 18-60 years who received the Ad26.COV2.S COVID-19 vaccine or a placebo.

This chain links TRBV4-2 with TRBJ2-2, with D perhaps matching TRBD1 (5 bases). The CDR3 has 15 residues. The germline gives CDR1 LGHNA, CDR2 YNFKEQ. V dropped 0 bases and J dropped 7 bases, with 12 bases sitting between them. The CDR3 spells CASSQDLTALGELFF. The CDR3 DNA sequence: TGTGCCAGCAGCCAAGACTTGACAGCTCTCGGGGAGCTGTTTTTT.

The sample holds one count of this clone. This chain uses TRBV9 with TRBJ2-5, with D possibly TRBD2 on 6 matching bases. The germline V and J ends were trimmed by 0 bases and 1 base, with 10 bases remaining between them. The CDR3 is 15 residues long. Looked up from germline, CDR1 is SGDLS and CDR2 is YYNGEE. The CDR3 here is CASSVGPGGQETQYF. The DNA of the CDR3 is TGTGCCAGCAGCGTAGGCCCCGGGGGCCAAGAGACCCAGTACTTC.

CDR3: CASSEAVWSEQFF. The CDR3 nucleotides are TGTGCCAGCAGTGAGGCCGTTTGGAGTGAGCAGTTCTTC. This sequence joins TRBV6-1 and TRBJ2-1; D not resolved. The CDR3 sequence is 13 residues long. Deletions cut 3 bases from V and 9 bases from J, with 12 bases between. CDR1 and CDR2 from the germline V gene are MNHNS and SASEGT.

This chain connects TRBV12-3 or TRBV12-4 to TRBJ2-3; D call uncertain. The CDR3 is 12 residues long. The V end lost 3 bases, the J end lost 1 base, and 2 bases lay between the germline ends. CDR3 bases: TGTGCCAGCAGTTTTGGCACAGATACGCAGTATTTT. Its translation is CASSFGTDTQYF.

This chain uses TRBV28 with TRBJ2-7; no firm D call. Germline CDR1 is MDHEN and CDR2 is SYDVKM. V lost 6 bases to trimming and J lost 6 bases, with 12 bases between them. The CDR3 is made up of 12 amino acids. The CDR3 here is CASSSVGVEQYF. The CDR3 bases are TGTGCCAGCAGCTCGGTTGGAGTCGAGCAGTACTTC. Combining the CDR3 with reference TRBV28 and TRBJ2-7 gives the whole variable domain DVKVTQSSRYLVKRTGEKVFLECVQDMDHENMFWYRQDPGLGLRLIYFSYDVKMKEKGDIPEGYSVSREKKERFSLILESASTNQTSMYLCASSSVGVEQYFGPGTRLTVT.

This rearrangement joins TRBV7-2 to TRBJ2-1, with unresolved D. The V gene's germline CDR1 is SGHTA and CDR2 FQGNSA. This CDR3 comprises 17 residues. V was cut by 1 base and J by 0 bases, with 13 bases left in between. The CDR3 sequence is CASSLVRTRRSYNEQFF. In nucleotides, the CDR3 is TGTGCCAGCAGCTTAGTTCGAACCAGACGCTCCTACAATGAGCAGTTCTTC.

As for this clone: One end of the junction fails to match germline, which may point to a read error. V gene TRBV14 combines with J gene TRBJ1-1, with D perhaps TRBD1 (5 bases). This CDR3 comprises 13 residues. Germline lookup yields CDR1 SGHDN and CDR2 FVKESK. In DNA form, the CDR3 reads TGTGCCAGCAGCCAAGACAGGGTCCTCTCGTCGGTTTTT. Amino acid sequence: CASSQDRVLSSVF.

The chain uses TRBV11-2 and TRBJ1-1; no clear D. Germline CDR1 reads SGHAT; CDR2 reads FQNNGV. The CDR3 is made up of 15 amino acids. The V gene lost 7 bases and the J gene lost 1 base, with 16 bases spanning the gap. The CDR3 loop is CASTRPGAGNTEAFF. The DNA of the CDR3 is TGTGCCAGCACCAGGCCGGGAGCAGGGAACACTGAAGCTTTCTTT.

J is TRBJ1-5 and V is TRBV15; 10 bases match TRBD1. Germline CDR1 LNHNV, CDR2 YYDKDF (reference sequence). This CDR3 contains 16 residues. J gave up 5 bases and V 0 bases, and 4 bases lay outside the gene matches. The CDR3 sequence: CATSREGQGTHQPQHF. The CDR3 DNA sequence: TGTGCCACCAGCAGAGAGGGACAGGGGACACATCAGCCCCAGCATTTT. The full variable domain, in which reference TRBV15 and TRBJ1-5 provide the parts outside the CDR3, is DAMVIQNPRYQVTQFGKPVTLSCSQTLNHNVMYWYQQKSSQAPKLLFHYYDKDFNNEADTPDNFQSRRPNTSFCFLDIRSPGLGDTAMYLCATSREGQGTHQPQHFGDGTRLSIL.

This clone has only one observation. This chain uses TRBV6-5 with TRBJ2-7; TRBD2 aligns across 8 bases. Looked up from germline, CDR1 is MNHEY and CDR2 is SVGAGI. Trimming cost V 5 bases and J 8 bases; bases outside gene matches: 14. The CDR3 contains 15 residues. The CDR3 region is CASSRTQLAALKQYF. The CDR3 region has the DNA TGTGCCAGCAGTCGCACCCAACTAGCGGCCCTCAAGCAGTACTTC.

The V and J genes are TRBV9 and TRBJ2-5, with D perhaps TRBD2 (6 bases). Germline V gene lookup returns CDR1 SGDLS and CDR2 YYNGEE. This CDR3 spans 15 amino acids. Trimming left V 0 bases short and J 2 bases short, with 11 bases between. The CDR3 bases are TGTGCCAGCAGCGTAGTTGCGGGACCTCAAGAGACCCAGTACTTC. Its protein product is CASSVVAGPQETQYF.

The CDR3 nucleotides read TGTGCCAGCAGCCGACACTACTCCTATAATTCACCCCTCCACTTT. The encoded protein is CASSRHYSYNSPLHF. The J gene is TRBJ1-6, the V gene TRBV14; D gene unclear. The germline V gene has CDR1 SGHDN and CDR2 FVKESK. The V and J ends lost 4 bases and 0 bases respectively, with 7 bases between them. The CDR3 totals 15 residues.

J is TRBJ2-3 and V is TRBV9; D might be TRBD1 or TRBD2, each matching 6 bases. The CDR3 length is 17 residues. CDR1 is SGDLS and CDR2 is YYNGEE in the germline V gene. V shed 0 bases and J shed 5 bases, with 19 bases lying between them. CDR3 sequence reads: CASSVGAGGAGGDTQYF. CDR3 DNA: TGTGCCAGCAGCGTAGGGGCCGGGGGCGCCGGGGGAGATACGCAGTATTTT.

In nucleotides, the CDR3 is TGCGCCAGCAGCTTGCTTCCAGGGACAGGCACCTACGAGCAGTACTTC. Its protein product is CASSLLPGTGTYEQYF. V and J are TRBV5-1 and TRBJ2-7; 8 bases align to TRBD1. This CDR3 region has 16 residues. The J segment lost 2 bases and the V segment lost 1 base, leaving 8 bases of the junction unmatched. From germline, CDR1 is SGHRS and CDR2 YFSETQ.

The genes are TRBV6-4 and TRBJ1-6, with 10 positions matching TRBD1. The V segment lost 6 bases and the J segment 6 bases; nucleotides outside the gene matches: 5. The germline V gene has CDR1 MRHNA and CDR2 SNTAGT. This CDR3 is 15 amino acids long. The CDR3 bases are TGTGCCAGCAGGAGGGGGACAGGGGCTAATTCACCCCTCCACTTT. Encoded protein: CASRRGTGANSPLHF.

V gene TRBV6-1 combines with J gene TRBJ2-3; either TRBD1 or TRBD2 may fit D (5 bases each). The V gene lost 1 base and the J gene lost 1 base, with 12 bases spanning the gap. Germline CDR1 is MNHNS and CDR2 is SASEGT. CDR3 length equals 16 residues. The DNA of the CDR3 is TGTGCCAGCAGTGAAGAGAGGGGACGAGGCACAGATACGCAGTATTTT. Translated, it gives CASSEERGRGTDTQYF.

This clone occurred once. The CDR3 DNA follows: TGTGCCAGCAGCCAAGACCTCCGGGACAGGGGTTATTCACCCCTCCACTTT. It translates to CASSQDLRDRGYSPLHF. The V gene is TRBV4-2, the J gene TRBJ1-6, with 10 bases matching TRBD1. The CDR3 is 17 residues long. Germline V gives CDR1 LGHNA, CDR2 YNFKEQ. Trimming took 0 bases from V and 8 from J; bases not matched to a gene: 7.

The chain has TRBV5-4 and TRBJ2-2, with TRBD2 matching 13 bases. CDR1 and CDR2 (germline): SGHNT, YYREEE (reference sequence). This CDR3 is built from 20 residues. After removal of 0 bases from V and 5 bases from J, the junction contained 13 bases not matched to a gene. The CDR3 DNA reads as TGTGCCAGCAGCTTGGTTCCCCCTGGACTAGCGGGAGATCAAACCGGGGAGCTGTTTTTT. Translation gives CASSLVPPGLAGDQTGELFF.

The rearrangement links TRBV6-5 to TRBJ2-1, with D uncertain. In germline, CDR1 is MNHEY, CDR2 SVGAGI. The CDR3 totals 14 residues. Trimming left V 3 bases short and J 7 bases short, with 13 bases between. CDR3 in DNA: TGTGCCAGCAGTTATAGACCCGCAGCTAATGAGCAGTTCTTC. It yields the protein CASSYRPAANEQFF.